Presented here are 14 T cell receptor beta chains from one specimen sequenced in a study of cytomegalovirus exposure and HLA in healthy donors. The PCR had 60 Vbeta and 13 Jbeta primers. Assay: immunoSEQ multiplex PCR; the TCRdb copy retains only in-frame clones and omits some. The sample consists of roughly 140,000 clones, around 77% of them appearing once. The sequencing sample was made of PBMCs. These receptor sequences come from a woman aged 45 to 65 in good health and CMV-seronegative.

This chain joins TRBV28 and TRBJ2-6; TRBD2 might be the D (5 bases). The CDR3 covers 16 residues. CDR1 is MDHEN and CDR2 is SYDVKM in the germline V gene. V was shortened by 6 bases and J by 4 bases, with 16 bases between the two germline ends. The CDR3 here is CASRLGVGLGANVLTF. The CDR3 bases are TGTGCCAGCAGACTAGGTGTGGGGTTGGGGGCCAACGTCCTGACTTTC.

V and J are TRBV2 and TRBJ2-5; D remains ambiguous. CDR1 is SNHLY and CDR2 is FYNNEI in the germline V gene. Trimming removed 5 bases from V and 0 bases from J, with 4 bases in between. This CDR3 comprises 12 residues. The chain's CDR3 is CASSPYQETQYF. The CDR3 DNA follows: TGTGCCAGCAGTCCGTACCAAGAGACCCAGTACTTC. Full variable domain (rest looked up from reference TRBV2 and TRBJ2-5): EPEVTQTPSHQVTQMGQEVILRCVPISNHLYFYWYRQILGQKVEFLVSFYNNEISEKSEIFDDQFSVERPDGSNFTLKIRSTKLEDSAMYFCASSPYQETQYFGPGTRLLVL.

This clone has just one count. The V gene is TRBV30, the J gene TRBJ2-5; 14 bases agree with TRBD2. This CDR3 spans 17 amino acids. Per germline, CDR1 GTSNPN and CDR2 SVGIG (reference sequence). Trimming removed 3 bases from V and 5 bases from J; junction bases left unmatched: 11. The DNA of the CDR3 is TGTGCCTGGAGCTCTTCACTTGGACTAGCGGGGGGTGAGACCCAGTACTTC. Its protein product is CAWSSSLGLAGGETQYF.

The genes are TRBV7-2 and TRBJ1-4, with D perhaps TRBD1 (5 bases). This CDR3 contains 16 residues. Trimming stripped 5 bases from V and 4 bases from J, with 17 bases between. Germline V gene sequence: CDR1 SGHTA, CDR2 FQGNSA. The CDR3 sequence: CASSPSQGLGNEKLFF. Here the CDR3 DNA reads TGTGCCAGCAGCCCCTCGCAGGGCTTGGGTAATGAAAAACTGTTTTTT.

The J gene is TRBJ2-5, the V gene TRBV18; possible D gene TRBD2, 5 bases. CDR1 and CDR2 from the germline V gene are KGHSH and LQKENI. V gave up 0 bases and J gave up 4 bases, with 12 bases separating them. CDR3 length equals 15 residues. In DNA, the CDR3 is TGTGCCAGCTCACCACCGGCCAGCGGTCGAGAGACCCAGTACTTC. Its protein product is CASSPPASGRETQYF.

V is TRBV7-9 and J is TRBJ1-2; possibly TRBD1 for D (6 bases). From germline, CDR1 is SEHNR and CDR2 FQNEAQ (reference sequence). The CDR3 covers 13 residues. Trimming shortened V by 4 bases and J by 4 bases, and 10 bases separated the two germline ends. The CDR3 sequence is CASSSDSGYGYTF. The CDR3, as DNA: TGTGCCAGCAGCTCGGACAGCGGCTATGGCTACACCTTC.

The rearrangement uses TRBV7-2 and TRBJ2-1; unclear D gene. Germline values: CDR1 SGHTA, CDR2 FQGNSA. This CDR3 is built from 13 residues. Trimming took off 1 base at V and 7 bases at J, with 8 bases between the two ends. CDR3 loop: CASSLGPQNEQFF. In DNA form, the CDR3 reads TGTGCCAGCAGCTTAGGGCCCCAAAATGAGCAGTTCTTC.

V is TRBV6-6 and J is TRBJ2-2, with D unresolved. The germline gives CDR1 MNHNY, CDR2 SVGAGI (reference sequence). The CDR3 consists of 12 residues. Trimming took 2 bases from V and 7 from J, leaving 5 bases between them. The CDR3 DNA sequence: TGTGCCAGCAGTTACGTCGGCGGGGAGCTGTTTTTT. This sequence encodes CASSYVGGELFF.

This clone was picked up a small number of times. This chain links TRBV19 with TRBJ1-1, with D perhaps TRBD1 (6 bases). Germline CDR1 is LNHDA and CDR2 is SQIVND (reference sequence). V was clipped by 1 base and J by 2 bases, with 11 bases between them. CDR3 length: 15 amino acids. The CDR3: CASSIGNRVNTEAFF. The CDR3 DNA is TGTGCCAGTAGTATAGGCAACAGGGTAAACACTGAAGCTTTCTTT.

The chain uses TRBV6-5 and TRBJ2-7, with a possible D match to TRBD1 (6 bases). This CDR3 comprises 12 residues. Germline V gives CDR1 MNHEY, CDR2 SVGAGI. Trimming removed 8 bases from V and 1 base from J, with 9 bases in between. The CDR3 sequence is CASSTGSYEQYF. The CDR3 DNA is TGTGCCAGCTCTACAGGGTCCTACGAGCAGTACTTC.

The chain recombines TRBV18 with TRBJ2-7, with D possibly being TRBD1 (7 bases). This CDR3 is built from 15 residues. V was cut by 1 base and J by 3 bases, with 13 bases left in between. Germline V CDR1 and CDR2: KGHSH, LQKENI. CDR3 in DNA: TGTGCCAGCTCACCACGGCGGGACAGCTTCTACGAGCAGTACTTC. Translated, it gives CASSPRRDSFYEQYF.

This chain uses TRBV5-5 with TRBJ2-2, with unresolved D. Trimming stripped 2 bases from V and 3 bases from J, with 11 bases between. Germline V gene sequence: CDR1 SGHKS, CDR2 YYEKEE (reference sequence). The CDR3 runs 15 residues. The CDR3 coding sequence is TGTGCCAGCAGCTTCCATCTTGCGGACACCGGGGAGCTGTTTTTT. Its translation: CASSFHLADTGELFF.

The gene calls are TRBV6-5 and TRBJ1-1; D gene unclear. This CDR3 comprises 14 residues. Germline V CDR1 and CDR2: MNHEY, SVGAGI. V shed 1 base and J shed 4 bases, with 10 bases lying between them. CDR3 protein: CASSYYREGTEAFF. The CDR3, as DNA: TGTGCCAGCAGTTACTATCGGGAGGGCACTGAAGCTTTCTTT.

The chain links TRBV5-6 to TRBJ2-2; TRBD2 is a possible D gene (6 bases). There are 16 residues in the CDR3. V lost 0 bases and J 0 bases, leaving 9 bases between the germline ends. The germline V gene encodes CDR1 SGHDT and CDR2 YYEEEE. DNA for the CDR3: TGTGCCAGCAGCTTGGGTACTAGCCCGAACACCGGGGAGCTGTTTTTT. It yields the protein CASSLGTSPNTGELFF.